This entry features one TCR beta chain sequence. Its antigen is still unknown. This sample is drawn from a study of cytomegalovirus exposure and HLA in healthy donors. Study-wide results and caveats: CMV serostatus was the sole immune exposure information available.

PCR employed 60 Vbeta and 13 Jbeta primers. The method was immunoSEQ multiplex PCR; TCRdb's version includes in-frame clones alone and lacks a portion of them. The sample yields approximately 110,000 clones, over 60% seen once. The CDR3 runs 17 residues. Germline CDR1 is MDHEN and CDR2 is SYDVKM. Trimming pared 5 bases from V and 1 base from J, leaving 20 bases between. The rearrangement links TRBV28 to TRBJ1-2, with D uncertain. Sequenced: PBMCs. The receptor was derived from a woman between 25 and 40 years old in good health and CMV-seronegative. DNA for the CDR3: TGTGCCAGCAGTCCGCCCGGAGTAGTTTGGCTTAACTATGGCTACACCTTC. Amino acid sequence: CASSPPGVVWLNYGYTF.